This TCR beta chain stems from a study of cytomegalovirus exposure and HLA in healthy donors. Concerning this clone: Antigen specificity is unknown.

Whole-study findings and limits: It was approximately 150 TCR beta chains that were listed as cytomegalovirus-associated. The authors later linked a missense DCLRE1C variant to TCR beta V- and J-gene trimming.

In the PCR, 60 Vbeta and 13 Jbeta primers were used. The data were produced by immunoSEQ multiplex PCR, yet TCRdb's version contains in-frame clones alone and is incomplete. The sample has approximately 200,000 clones; the top ten hold approximately 0.74%. The V end lost 0 bases, the J end lost 2 bases, and 8 bases lay between the germline ends. The CDR3 is 14 residues long. The V gene's germline CDR1 is ENHRY and CDR2 SYGVKD. The source is a boy aged 5-17 years in good health and CMV-seronegative. The gene calls are TRBV10-3 and TRBJ2-7; D possibly corresponds to TRBD1 (5 bases). Input material: PBMCs. The CDR3 bases are TGTGCCATCAGTGAGTCGGGGCAGCCCTACGAGCAGTACTTC. It specifies CAISESGQPYEQYF.